This T cell receptor (beta chain) comes out of a study of response to subunit inactivated influenza vaccine. Notes on the study in general: The authors suggested that few new T cells are recruited per seasonal influenza vaccination.

This clonotype was detected many times. Its antigen is still unknown. Trimming removed 0 bases at V and 3 bases at J, with 15 bases between. This CDR3 is 16 amino acids long. Germline CDR1 is DFQATT and CDR2 is SNEGSKA (reference sequence). TCRdb reprocessed the RT-PCR reads with MiXCR, giving one entry per CDR3 protein. The repertoire consists of 450,000 to 500,000 distinct CDR3 sequences, with about 10% occurring once and the leading ten covering around 12%. V and J are TRBV20-1 and TRBJ2-1; D gene ambiguous. The TCR comes from a man aged 45 to 65 who received an inactivated influenza vaccine. Sequenced material: PBMCs from blood, taken roughly 47 days after vaccination. CDR3 in amino acids: CSARDRSRSRYNEQFF. In nucleotides, the CDR3 is TGCAGTGCTAGAGATCGGTCCCGGTCCCGCTACAATGAGCAGTTCTTC.